This T cell receptor (beta chain) stems from a study of blood T cell repertoires in COVID-19. Measured with immunoSEQ multiplex PCR; TCRdb has only the in-frame clones, and not every one. The top ten hold around 1.5% of the sample, which has roughly 110,000 clones, over 75% seen once. This clonotype originated in a man aged 50 to 59 with acute or convalescent COVID-19. Sequenced material: peripheral blood.

The CDR3 bases are TGTGCCAGCAGCGTAAGATCAGATGGAAACACCATATATTTT. It codes for CASSVRSDGNTIYF. The chain combines TRBV9 with TRBJ1-3; no reliable D call. Between the trimmed V and J ends, which lost 1 base and 3 bases, there was a span of 8 bases. The CDR3 has 14 residues. Germline V gene data show CDR1 as SGDLS and CDR2 as YYNGEE.